This TCR beta chain is drawn from a study of T cell repertoires in cytomegalovirus infection. Study context: Public TCR beta signatures marked donors with CMV infection and the matching HLA. Overall study findings and caveats: Cumulative public TCR beta family frequency identified CMV carriers with the relevant HLA.

The CDR3 loop spans 15 amino acids. V gave up 2 bases and J gave up 7 bases, with 12 bases separating them. Germline V gene lookup returns CDR1 SGHTA and CDR2 FQGNSA. TCRdb passed the reads through MiXCR, listing each CDR3 protein once. In the table there are more than 400,000 distinct CDR3 sequences, roughly 29% of which are singletons. About this clonotype: Antigen unknown. A single base separates this from a much larger clone, so it may be a read error. The conserved phenylalanine or tryptophan normally closing the CDR3 is absent here, so this likely arose from a read error.

The chain is built from TRBV7-2 and TRBJ1-6; the D gene is possibly TRBD1 (5 bases). The material sequenced was PBMCs. The clonotype originates from a human donor in good health (CMV status not recorded). Some clones in this sample may be carry-over from other donors' samples. The CDR3 nucleotides are TGTGCCAGCAGCTTAAGTCAGGGCGGGAATTCACCCCTCCACCTT. This encodes CASSLSQGGNSPLHL.